The clone carrying this TCR beta chain has only a few counts. The data were taken from a study of blood T cell repertoires in COVID-19. Study as a whole: The United States, Italy and Spain provided the acute and convalescent COVID-19 samples. From T cells, B-cell-depleted T cells, or PBMCs came the material, which was cDNA or gDNA.

Measured with immunoSEQ multiplex PCR; TCRdb has only the in-frame clones, and not every one. The sample has under 100,000 clones; approximately 87% are singletons. V was trimmed by 2 bases and J by 1 base, leaving 10 bases between them. CDR3 length: 15 amino acids. Germline CDR1 and CDR2: SGHDT and YYEEEE. Sequencing was done on a sample of peripheral blood. The sequence came from a human donor in a cohort sampled during active COVID-19. V gene TRBV5-6 combines with J gene TRBJ1-3; D is possibly TRBD1 (5 bases). This chain's CDR3 is CASSFGGNSGNTIYF. The DNA of the CDR3 is TGTGCCAGCAGCTTTGGGGGGAATTCTGGAAACACCATATATTTT.